This T cell receptor beta chain was found in a study of T cell responses to AZD1222 COVID-19 vaccine. A few counts support this clone. Its target is unknown. Sequencing used immunoSEQ multiplex PCR; TCRdb keeps in-frame clones, though not all of them. Of tens of thousands of clones listed, more than 70% are singletons. Looked up from germline, CDR1 is SNHLY and CDR2 is FYNNEI. Trimming at V came to 6 bases and at J to 5 bases, leaving 8 bases not matched to a gene. The CDR3 is 15 amino acids. General study results and limits: The sample set comprised mostly white British donors with more females, and clonal diversity was possibly underestimated. Repertoire sampling occurred only after the peak T cell response. Breadth and depth of Spike-specific TCRs rose after two AZD1222 doses.

This sequence joins TRBV2 and TRBJ2-3; TRBD1 matches at 10 bases. Sequencing used peripheral blood, obtained on day 0 of AZD1222 vaccination. The sequence derives from an adult in good health. CDR3 residues: CASRGTGVSGDTQYF. In DNA form, the CDR3 reads TGTGCCAGCAGGGGGACAGGGGTGTCGGGAGATACGCAGTATTTT.